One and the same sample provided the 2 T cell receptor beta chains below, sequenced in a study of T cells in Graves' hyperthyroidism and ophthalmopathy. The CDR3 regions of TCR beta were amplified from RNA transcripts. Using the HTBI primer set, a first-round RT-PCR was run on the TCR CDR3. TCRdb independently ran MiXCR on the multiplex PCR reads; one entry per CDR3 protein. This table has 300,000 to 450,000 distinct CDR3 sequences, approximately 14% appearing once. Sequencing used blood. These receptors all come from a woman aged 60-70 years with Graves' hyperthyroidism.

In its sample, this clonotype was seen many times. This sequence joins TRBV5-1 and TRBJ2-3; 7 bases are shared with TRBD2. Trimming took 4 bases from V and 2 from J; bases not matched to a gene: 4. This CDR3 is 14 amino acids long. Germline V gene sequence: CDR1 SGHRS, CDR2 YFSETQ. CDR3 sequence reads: CASSLAELTDTQYF. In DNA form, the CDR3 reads TGCGCCAGCAGCCTAGCGGAACTCACAGATACGCAGTATTTT. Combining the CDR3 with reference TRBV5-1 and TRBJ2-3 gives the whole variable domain KAGVTQTPRYLIKTRGQQVTLSCSPISGHRSVSWYQQTPGQGLQFLFEYFSETQRNKGNFPGRFSGRQFSNSRSEMNVSTLELGDSALYLCASSLAELTDTQYFGPGTRLTVL.

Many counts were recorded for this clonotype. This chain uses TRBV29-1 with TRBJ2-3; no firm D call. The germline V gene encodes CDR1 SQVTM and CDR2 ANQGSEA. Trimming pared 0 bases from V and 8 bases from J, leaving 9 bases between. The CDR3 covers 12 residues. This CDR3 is CSVEDSVGTQYF. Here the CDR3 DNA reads TGCAGCGTTGAAGATTCTGTGGGTACGCAGTATTTT.